Each of the 25 T cell receptor beta chains below was sequenced from the same sample in a study of blood T cells in healthy people across ages. PCR was performed a second time for about 7 to 11 cycles using a sample-barcoded 5' primer and a J-beta primer mix. Using its own MiXCR run on the 5' RACE reads, TCRdb lists one record per CDR3 protein. This sample has 700,000 or so distinct CDR3 sequences, with 35% to 50% found just once. Sequenced sample: blood. Receptors were obtained from a man at least 80 years old in good health.

CDR3 region: CASSDSTPTDTQYF. The CDR3 region has the DNA TGTGCCAGCAGCGACTCGACCCCCACAGATACGCAGTATTTT. This chain connects TRBV9 to TRBJ2-3, with D uncertain. From germline, CDR1 is SGDLS and CDR2 YYNGEE. Trimming pared 3 bases from V and 2 bases from J, leaving 10 bases between. This CDR3 has 14 residues.

This clonotype occurred a few times. The rearrangement uses TRBV5-1 and TRBJ1-4, with a weak D call TRBD1 (5 bases). From germline, CDR1 is SGHRS and CDR2 YFSETQ. The V and J ends lost 4 bases and 3 bases respectively, with 10 bases between them. The CDR3 loop spans 14 amino acids. The CDR3 is CASSPDTANEKLFF. For the CDR3, the DNA is TGCGCCAGCAGCCCGGACACTGCTAATGAAAAACTGTTTTTT.

Only a few counts were recorded for this clonotype. This chain uses TRBV27 with TRBJ2-2; 7 bases match TRBD2. The CDR3 is 14 amino acids. The V gene's germline CDR1 is MNHEY and CDR2 SMNVEV (reference sequence). V lost 5 bases, J lost 6 bases, and 6 bases stayed unmatched. As DNA, the CDR3 is TGTGCCAGCAGTCAGCGGGATCAGCCCGGGGAGCTGTTTTTT. Amino acid sequence: CASSQRDQPGELFF.

Many counts were recorded for this clonotype. The J gene is TRBJ2-6, the V gene TRBV25-1; no firm D call. The germline gives CDR1 MGHDK, CDR2 SYGVNS. The CDR3 runs to 16 residues. With 3 bases removed from V and 1 base from J, the gap between germline ends came to 10 bases. CDR3 sequence reads: CASSEGRASGANVLTF. Here the CDR3 DNA reads TGTGCCAGCAGTGAGGGAAGGGCTTCTGGGGCCAACGTCCTGACTTTC.

This clonotype has just a few counts. The gene calls are TRBV7-2 and TRBJ2-7; 13 bases match TRBD2. CDR1 and CDR2 (germline): SGHTA, FQGNSA. Trimming at V came to 5 bases and at J to 3 bases, leaving 4 bases not matched to a gene. The CDR3 runs 15 residues. In nucleotides, the CDR3 is TGTGCCAGCAGCCTGTGGACTAGCGGGGGCTACGAGCAGTACTTC. Translating it yields CASSLWTSGGYEQYF.

The sample holds a few counts of this clonotype. The CDR3 nucleotides are TGTGCCAGCAGCACCTATACTAGCATCGATGAGCAGTTCTTC. Its translation is CASSTYTSIDEQFF. V gene TRBV7-3 combines with J gene TRBJ2-1; a weak D match, TRBD2 (6 bases). The CDR3 runs to 14 residues. V was clipped by 5 bases and J by 8 bases, with 16 bases between them. Germline V lookup: CDR1 SGHTA, CDR2 FQGTGA.

The gene calls are TRBV21-1 and TRBJ2-4; the table's D call, TRBD2, has no DNA check behind it. TRBV21-1 is given as a pseudogene. The CDR3 runs to 17 residues. The CDR3 protein is CASSGRASGLAKKIQYF. The CDR3, as DNA: TGTGCCAGCAGCGGCCGGGCTAGCGGTCTAGCCAAAAAGATTCAGTACTTC.

The chain joins TRBV5-3 to TRBJ2-1; perhaps TRBD1 as D (6 bases). TRBV5-3 is known as an ORF, though its function is uncertain. The CDR3 extends over 13 amino acids. Trimming took 3 bases from V and 7 from J, leaving 11 bases between them. DNA for the CDR3: TGTGCCAGAAGCTGTCTAACAGGGAATGAGCAGTTCTTC. Encoded protein: CARSCLTGNEQFF.

This chain links TRBV10-3 with TRBJ2-7; no definite D call. Germline CDR1 is ENHRY and CDR2 is SYGVKD. CDR3 length equals 13 residues. Trimming shortened V by 6 bases and J by 2 bases, and 11 bases separated the two germline ends. The CDR3 bases are TGTGCCATCAGCGACCCAACACCCTACGAGCAGTACTTC. It is translated as CAISDPTPYEQYF.

This clonotype was recorded many times. The chain recombines TRBV7-3 with TRBJ1-2; 8 bases fit TRBD1. Germline CDR1 and CDR2: SGHTA and FQGTGA. Trimming cost V 8 bases and J 4 bases; bases outside gene matches: 6. The CDR3 is 13 residues long. The CDR3 nucleotides read TGTGCCAGCGCGACAGACAGGGGCTATGGCTACACCTTC. The encoded protein is CASATDRGYGYTF.

The rearrangement links TRBV4-1 to TRBJ2-1; 7 bases map to TRBD1. The CDR3 consists of 17 residues. CDR1 and CDR2 from the germline V gene are MGHRA and YSYEKL. V dropped 1 base and J dropped 0; count of bases not matched to a gene: 6. CDR3 bases: TGCGCCAGCAGCCAAGGTCAGACAGGGCCCTCCTACAATGAGCAGTTCTTC. This sequence encodes CASSQGQTGPSYNEQFF.

As for this clonotype: Since a much larger clone is just one base distant, this may be a read error. The chain employs TRBV15 and TRBJ2-3; D uncertain. Germline V gene lookup returns CDR1 LNHNV and CDR2 YYDKDF (reference sequence). V lost 6 bases and J lost 2, with 9 bases in between. The CDR3 extends over 13 amino acids. The CDR3, as DNA: TGTGCCACCAGGCTGGGAACCACAGATACGCAGTATTTT. It codes for CATRLGTTDTQYF.

This clonotype was seen ten or more times. This chain joins TRBV4-1 and TRBJ1-1; D uncertain. V dropped 0 bases and J dropped 11 bases, with 13 bases sitting between them. The CDR3 is 13 residues long. The V gene's germline CDR1 is MGHRA and CDR2 YSYEKL. In nucleotides, the CDR3 is TGCGCCAGCAGCCAAGATTGGGAGGGATCGGCTTTCTTT. The encoded protein is CASSQDWEGSAFF.

V usage is TRBV20-1 and J usage is TRBJ2-7; weak D call: TRBD1 (5 bases). V was trimmed by 6 bases and J by 7 bases, leaving 22 bases between them. CDR1 and CDR2 from the germline V gene are DFQATT and SNEGSKA (reference sequence). The CDR3 totals 14 residues. The DNA of the CDR3 is TGCAGTGCCAACAGGCCCCTAACCTACAATGAGCAGTACTTC. Its protein product is CSANRPLTYNEQYF.

The chain joins TRBV29-1 to TRBJ2-2; tentative D call: TRBD2 (6 bases). V gave up 6 bases and J gave up 5 bases, with 10 bases separating them. Germline CDR1 reads SQVTM; CDR2 reads ANQGSEA. CDR3 length equals 12 residues. The CDR3 DNA reads TGCAGCGTGAAGGAGGGGACCGGGGAGCTGTTTTTT. Translating it yields CSVKEGTGELFF.

This clonotype was seen only a few times. V usage is TRBV6-5 and J usage is TRBJ2-1; 8 bases map to TRBD1. Germline-derived CDR1 and CDR2 are MNHEY and SVGAGI. This CDR3 contains 15 residues. The V and J ends lost 0 bases and 7 bases, in that order; junction bases with no gene match: 5. For the CDR3, the DNA is TGTGCCAGCAGTTACTCGTCGGACAGGGTGAATGAGCAGTTCTTC. This translates into CASSYSSDRVNEQFF.

The rearrangement joins TRBV28 to TRBJ1-2, with TRBD1 matching over 8 bases. V lost 2 bases and J lost 4; bases outside the gene matches: 9. The germline CDR1 and CDR2 sequences are MDHEN and SYDVKM. The CDR3 spans 16 residues. This CDR3 is CASSLGGDRGFYGYTF. CDR3 DNA sequence: TGTGCCAGCAGTTTAGGGGGTGACAGGGGATTCTATGGCTACACCTTC.

This clonotype was found a few times. The CDR3 spells CASSYGTSWGTQYF. The CDR3 DNA follows: TGTGCCAGCAGTTACGGGACCTCTTGGGGGACCCAGTACTTC. V gene TRBV6-2 or TRBV6-3 combines with J gene TRBJ2-7; possibly TRBD1 or TRBD2 for D (5 bases each). The last part of the DNA fits TRBJ2-5 better; the J call may be wrong. CDR3 length equals 14 residues. Germline CDR1 is MNHEY and CDR2 is SVGEGT.

Here the CDR3 reads CASNVAGGDGYTF. CDR3 nucleotide sequence: TGTGCCAGCAATGTCGCAGGGGGCGATGGCTACACCTTC. The chain joins TRBV12-3 or TRBV12-4 to TRBJ1-2; 8 nucleotides line up with TRBD1. This CDR3 comprises 13 residues. J lost 6 bases, V lost 7 bases, and 7 bases had no gene match.

This clonotype was seen only a few times. The chain joins TRBV25-1 to TRBJ1-4; 7 bases are a match to TRBD1. V lost 7 bases to trimming and J lost 4 bases; unmatched junction nucleotides: 6. Per germline, CDR1 MGHDK and CDR2 SYGVNS. This CDR3 has 14 amino acids. CDR3 coding DNA: TGTGCCAGCACTCGACAGGGACGTAATGAAAAACTGTTTTTT. This codes for CASTRQGRNEKLFF.

The chain links TRBV15 to TRBJ2-2; 11 bases line up with TRBD1. CDR3 length: 16 residues. Germline CDR1 is LNHNV and CDR2 is YYDKDF (reference sequence). V lost 0 bases, J lost 6 bases, and 3 bases stayed unmatched. DNA of the CDR3: TGTGCCACCAGCAGAGACACGGGACAGGGGGCCGGGGAGCTGTTTTTT. Its translation: CATSRDTGQGAGELFF. The full variable domain, its missing parts supplied by reference TRBV15 and TRBJ2-2, is DAMVIQNPRYQVTQFGKPVTLSCSQTLNHNVMYWYQQKSSQAPKLLFHYYDKDFNNEADTPDNFQSRRPNTSFCFLDIRSPGLGDTAMYLCATSRDTGQGAGELFFGEGSRLTVL.

Of note for this clonotype: A much bigger clone sits one base away, suggesting this may be a read error. The chain combines TRBV4-2 with TRBJ2-1, with a possible D match to TRBD2 (5 bases). CDR3 length: 15 residues. CDR1 is LGHNA and CDR2 is YNFKEQ in the germline V gene. The DNA for the CDR3 is TGTGACAGCAGCCAAGATCGGGTGGGAGCGAATGAGCAGTTCTTC. It encodes CDSSQDRVGANEQFF.

This clonotype was found a few times. The chain joins TRBV12-3 or TRBV12-4 to TRBJ2-5, with 9 bases aligning to TRBD1. The CDR3 is 14 residues long. V gave up 7 bases and J gave up 1 base; unmatched junction bases: 4. CDR3 sequence: CASKATGGQETQYF. CDR3 DNA: TGTGCCAGCAAGGCGACAGGGGGCCAAGAGACCCAGTACTTC.

The J gene is TRBJ2-7, the V gene TRBV12-5, with unresolved D. With the DNA end fitting TRBJ2-5 better, the J assignment may be wrong. CDR3 length: 11 residues. Germline loops: CDR1 LGHNT, CDR2 FRNRAP. The CDR3 region has the DNA TGTGCTAGTGGTTTGTCGGGGACCCAGTACTTC. As protein: CASGLSGTQYF.

The rearrangement links TRBV7-3 to TRBJ2-3; D is undetermined. V lost 1 base and J 2 bases, leaving 10 bases between the germline ends. Germline CDR1 SGHTA, CDR2 FQGTGA. This CDR3 is built from 15 residues. CDR3 region: CASSLIKGNTDTQYF. Here the CDR3 DNA reads TGTGCCAGCAGCTTAATAAAGGGTAACACAGATACGCAGTATTTT.